The T cell receptor (beta chain) described here comes from a study of beta chain features in type 1 diabetes. Findings and caveats of the study: Cells with high TCR expression could be over-represented when cDNA is sequenced. Moderate yet significant TCRB CDR3 shortening was seen in Type 1 diabetes patients in all four CD4+ subsets.

Points on this clone: Its antigen is currently unknown.

All of the isolated RNA was reverse transcribed, so expressed TCRB transcripts were sequenced. TCRdb keeps only in-frame clones here, not all; method: immunoSEQ multiplex PCR. The table has around 70,000 clones, approximately 47% seen once. Germline V lookup: CDR1 LNHNV, CDR2 YYDKDF (reference sequence). This CDR3 contains 17 residues. V shed 1 base and J shed 1 base, with 15 bases lying between them. The single heparinised draw taken from each donor contained 90 to 150 mL of blood on average. CD45RO/CCR7/CD25/CD127/CD95/CD27 sorting isolated CD4+ naive, central memory, regulatory and stem cell-like memory cells. All of the sorted populations showed purity greater than 95%.

This receptor was obtained from a man under 40 with type 1 diabetes. Sequencing was carried out using central memory CD4+ T cells from blood. This chain connects TRBV15 to TRBJ2-3, with TRBD2 as a possible D gene (6 bases). CDR3 bases: TGTGCCACCAGCAGAGGGGGAGCTGCGGGGCGCACAGATACGCAGTATTTT. Translation: CATSRGGAAGRTDTQYF.